These 15 T cell receptor beta chains originate from one sample sequenced in a study of OX40 agonist ivuxolimab in advanced cancers. TCRdb's copy holds only in-frame clones and misses some; the assay was immunoSEQ multiplex PCR. The table lists approximately 31,000 clones, roughly 88% of them singletons, with roughly 58% in the top ten. Material: CD4+ or CD8+ T cells sorted from blood, obtained in a trial of the OX40 agonist ivuxolimab. All receptors come from an adult with an advanced solid tumor such as melanoma, head and neck, liver or kidney cancer.

The chain links TRBV30 to TRBJ2-1; 7 positions match TRBD1. With V trimmed by 2 bases and J by 6 bases, 1 base remained unmatched. The CDR3 loop spans 12 amino acids. Germline V gene data show CDR1 as GTSNPN and CDR2 as SVGIG (reference sequence). Here the CDR3 reads CAWSSGGNEQFF. The CDR3 DNA is TGTGCCTGGAGTTCAGGGGGCAATGAGCAGTTCTTC. The whole variable domain, filled in from reference TRBV30 and TRBJ2-1, reads SQTIHQWPATLVQPVGSPLSLECTVEGTSNPNLYWYRQAAGRGLQLLFYSVGIGQISSEVPQNLSASRPQDRQFILSSKKLLLSDSGFYLCAWSSGGNEQFFGPGTRLTVL.

The chain has TRBV27 and TRBJ2-5; a possible D gene is TRBD1 (7 bases). The CDR3 has 15 amino acids. V was trimmed by 4 bases and J by 5 bases, leaving 17 bases between them. Per the germline V gene, CDR1 is MNHEY and CDR2 is SMNVEV (reference sequence). CDR3: CASSSTLSGGETQYF. CDR3 DNA: TGTGCCAGCAGTTCGACACTCTCAGGGGGGGAGACCCAGTACTTC.

The chain recombines TRBV6-5 with TRBJ2-2, with D maybe TRBD1 (6 bases). The germline gives CDR1 MNHEY, CDR2 SVGAGI. V gave up 5 bases and J gave up 7 bases, with 17 bases separating them. The CDR3 spans 15 residues. CDR3 in amino acids: CASSHTPTGHGELFF. In DNA, the CDR3 is TGTGCCAGCAGTCACACCCCGACAGGCCACGGGGAGCTGTTTTTT.

This chain joins TRBV6-5 and TRBJ1-4; D gene uncertain. The length of the CDR3 is 13 residues. In germline, CDR1 is MNHEY, CDR2 SVGAGI. V was shortened by 8 bases and J by 0 bases, with 7 bases between the two germline ends. In nucleotides, the CDR3 is TGTGCCAGCGCTCGGGCAACTAATGAAAAACTGTTTTTT. Its translation is CASARATNEKLFF.

The chain uses TRBV27 and TRBJ2-2; possibly TRBD1 for D (6 bases). The V end lost 5 bases, the J end lost 8 bases, and 15 bases lay between the germline ends. From germline, CDR1 is MNHEY and CDR2 SMNVEV (reference sequence). This CDR3 is 14 amino acids long. The DNA for the CDR3 is TGTGCCAGCAGTCCCCCGAGAGGGGGTGGGGAGCTGTTTTTT. Translation: CASSPPRGGGELFF.

The V call is TRBV2, the J call TRBJ2-5; 9 positions agree with TRBD2. From germline, CDR1 is SNHLY and CDR2 FYNNEI. With 4 bases clipped from V and 2 bases from J, the junction kept 5 bases outside the gene matches. The CDR3 sequence is 15 residues long. CDR3 protein: CASSGIAGVQETQYF. DNA for the CDR3: TGTGCCAGCAGTGGGATAGCGGGGGTGCAAGAGACCCAGTACTTC. Full variable domain (outside the CDR3, taken from reference TRBV2 and TRBJ2-5): EPEVTQTPSHQVTQMGQEVILRCVPISNHLYFYWYRQILGQKVEFLVSFYNNEISEKSEIFDDQFSVERPDGSNFTLKIRSTKLEDSAMYFCASSGIAGVQETQYFGPGTRLLVL.

This sequence joins TRBV19 and TRBJ2-7; tentatively, D is TRBD2 (7 bases). The germline V and J ends were trimmed by 5 bases and 4 bases, with 12 bases remaining between them. Germline CDR1 is LNHDA and CDR2 is SQIVND (reference sequence). The CDR3 length is 13 residues. The CDR3, as DNA: TGTGCCAGTAGTTCAGGGGAGGGTTACGAGCAGTACTTC. This encodes CASSSGEGYEQYF.

The chain uses TRBV6-5 and TRBJ2-1, with 7 bases matching TRBD2. V dropped 6 bases and J dropped 3; count of bases not matched to a gene: 5. The CDR3 is 14 residues long. Germline CDR1 MNHEY, CDR2 SVGAGI. The CDR3 DNA reads TGTGCCAGCAGAAGAGGGGAGGGCTACAATGAGCAGTTCTTC. This gives the protein CASRRGEGYNEQFF.

The chain combines TRBV4-2 with TRBJ2-3; D remains ambiguous. Between the trimmed V and J ends, which lost 0 bases and 7 bases, there was a span of 8 bases. The CDR3 length is 13 residues. Germline V gene data show CDR1 as LGHNA and CDR2 as YNFKEQ. The DNA for the CDR3 is TGTGCCAGCAGCCAAGATTTGGGTAATACGCAGTATTTT. Translating gives CASSQDLGNTQYF.

This chain joins TRBV2 and TRBJ2-7, with a tentative D call TRBD2 (7 bases). The V and J ends lost 11 bases and 2 bases respectively, with 13 bases between them. Germline values: CDR1 SNHLY, CDR2 FYNNEI. The CDR3 loop spans 12 amino acids. The CDR3 coding sequence is TGTGCCGCGGGGGCCAGGGCCTACGAGCAGTACTTC. Encoded protein: CAAGARAYEQYF.

CDR3 residues: CASSTPGGGDTQYF. The CDR3 DNA reads as TGTGCCAGCAGCACCCCCGGGGGGGGAGATACGCAGTATTTT. The chain joins TRBV7-9 to TRBJ2-3; TRBD2 matches 8 bases. CDR3 size: 14 residues. The junction had 6 bases not matched to a gene; V was cut back by 5 bases and J by 5 bases. Germline V gene sequence: CDR1 SEHNR, CDR2 FQNEAQ (reference sequence).

J is TRBJ2-7 and V is TRBV7-2; 14 bases agree with TRBD2. Germline trimming cut 2 bases from V and 3 bases from J; bases unmatched to any gene: 9. CDR3 size: 18 residues. CDR1 and CDR2 (germline): SGHTA, FQGNSA. Here the CDR3 DNA reads TGTGCCAGCAGCTTACCGCTCGAGACTAGCGGGGGGGTCTACGAGCAGTACTTC. Amino acid sequence: CASSLPLETSGGVYEQYF.

The chain couples TRBV27 to TRBJ2-1; no reliable D call. Germline V lookup: CDR1 MNHEY, CDR2 SMNVEV (reference sequence). The V and J ends lost 5 bases and 9 bases respectively, with 11 bases between them. The CDR3 covers 12 residues. The CDR3 loop reads CASSAGTGEQFF. DNA of the CDR3: TGTGCCAGCAGTGCCGGAACGGGTGAGCAGTTCTTC.

V and J are TRBV13 and TRBJ2-3, with 11 nucleotides matching TRBD2. V lost 6 bases and J lost 0; bases outside the gene matches: 5. CDR1 PRHDT and CDR2 FYEKMQ come from the germline V gene (reference sequence). The CDR3 has 16 residues. CDR3: CASSPVAGGSTDTQYF. For the CDR3, the DNA is TGTGCCAGCAGTCCTGTAGCGGGGGGGAGCACAGATACGCAGTATTTT.

This chain joins TRBV9 and TRBJ1-2; D is unresolved. CDR1 and CDR2 from the germline V gene are SGDLS and YYNGEE. CDR3 length equals 13 residues. V was trimmed by 3 bases and J by 4 bases, leaving 10 bases between them. Here the CDR3 reads CASSDLYSYGYTF. CDR3 nucleotide sequence: TGTGCCAGCAGCGACTTGTACAGCTATGGCTACACCTTC. The variable domain in full, with the rest retrieved from reference TRBV9 and TRBJ1-2, is DSGVTQTPKHLITATGQRVTLRCSPRSGDLSVYWYQQSLDQGLQFLIQYYNGEERAKGNILERFSAQQFPDLHSELNLSSLELGDSALYFCASSDLYSYGYTFGSGTRLTVV.